Below, one T cell receptor (beta chain) is given with its context. The antigen remains unidentified. The data were taken from a study of cytomegalovirus exposure and HLA in healthy donors. About the research overall: For the 300 to 400 genotyped donors, roughly 80% fell within the Caucasian-associated ancestry cluster. The study's findings and limits: Only CMV serostatus was available as immune exposure information.

With 60 Vbeta and 13 Jbeta primers, the PCR was carried out. Clones were read by immunoSEQ multiplex PCR, and TCRdb kept only the in-frame ones, dropping some. Of about 140,000 clones in the sample, around 73% are singletons; the top ten hold 1.3%. This CDR3 comprises 15 residues. Trimming took 5 bases from V and 4 from J, leaving 15 bases between them. The germline V gene encodes CDR1 KGHSH and CDR2 LQKENI. Source material: PBMCs. The sequence came from a woman aged 40 to 49 in good health and CMV-seronegative. This rearrangement joins TRBV18 to TRBJ1-5, with D tentatively TRBD1 (6 bases). The CDR3 here is CASSARGLSNQPQHF. The DNA for the CDR3 is TGTGCCAGCTCAGCCAGGGGCCTCTCTAATCAGCCCCAGCATTTT.